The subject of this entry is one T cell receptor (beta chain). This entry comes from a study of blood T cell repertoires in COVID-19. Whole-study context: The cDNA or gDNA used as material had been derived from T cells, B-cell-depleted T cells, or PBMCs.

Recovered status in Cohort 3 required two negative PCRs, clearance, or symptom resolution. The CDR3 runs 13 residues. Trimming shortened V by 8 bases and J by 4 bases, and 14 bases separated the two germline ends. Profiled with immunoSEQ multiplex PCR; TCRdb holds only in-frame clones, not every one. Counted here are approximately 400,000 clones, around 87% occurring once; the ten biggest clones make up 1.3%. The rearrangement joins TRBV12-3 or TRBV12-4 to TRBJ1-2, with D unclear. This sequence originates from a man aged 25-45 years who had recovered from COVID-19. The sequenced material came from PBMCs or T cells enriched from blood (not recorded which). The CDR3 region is CASSGGQVYGYTF. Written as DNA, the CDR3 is TGTGCCAGCTCCGGAGGGCAGGTCTATGGCTACACCTTC.